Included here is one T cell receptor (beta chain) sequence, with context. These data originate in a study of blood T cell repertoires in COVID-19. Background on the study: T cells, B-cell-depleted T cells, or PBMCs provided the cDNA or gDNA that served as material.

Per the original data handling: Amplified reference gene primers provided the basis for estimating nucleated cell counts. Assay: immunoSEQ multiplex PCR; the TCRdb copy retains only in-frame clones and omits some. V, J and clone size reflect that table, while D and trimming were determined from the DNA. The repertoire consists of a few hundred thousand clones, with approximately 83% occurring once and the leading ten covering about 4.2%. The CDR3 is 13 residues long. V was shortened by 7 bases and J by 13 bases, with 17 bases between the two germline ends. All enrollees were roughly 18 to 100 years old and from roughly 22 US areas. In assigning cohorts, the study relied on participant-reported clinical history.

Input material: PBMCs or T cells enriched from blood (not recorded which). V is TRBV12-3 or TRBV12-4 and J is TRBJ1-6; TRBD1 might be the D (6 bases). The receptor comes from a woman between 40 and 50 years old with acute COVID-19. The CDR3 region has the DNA TGTGCCAGCAAACGGACAGAATTCTGGCCCCTCCACTTT. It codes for CASKRTEFWPLHF.